The 21 T cell receptor beta chains in this list originate from one sample, sequenced in a study of spatial heterogeneity in lung cancer. TCRdb re-called the 5' RACE reads through MiXCR, storing one row per CDR3 protein. Here the sample spans 25,000 to 30,000 distinct CDR3 sequences, around 13% being singletons. Time point here: sample taken at primary tumor resection. Unsorted whole RNA of tumor, nontumor lung or frozen PBMC was sequenced. The sequences come from PBMCs, collected at surgery. These receptors came from a female donor with early-stage non-small cell lung cancer.

This clonotype showed up many times. The chain carries TRBV5-4 and TRBJ2-7; possibly TRBD1 or TRBD2 for D (5 bases each). This CDR3 comprises 16 residues. CDR1 is SGHNT, CDR2 YYREEE, per germline (reference sequence). Trimming removed 2 bases at V and 0 bases at J, with 15 bases between. The CDR3: CASSFGLGTGSYEQYV. The DNA of the CDR3 is TGTGCCAGCAGCTTCGGCCTGGGGACGGGCTCCTACGAGCAGTACGTC.

In this sample, this clonotype turned up many times. The rearrangement joins TRBV20-1 to TRBJ2-6; tentatively, D is TRBD1 (6 bases). V lost 8 bases to trimming and J lost 2 bases, with 13 bases between them. The CDR3 consists of 14 residues. CDR1 DFQATT and CDR2 SNEGSKA come from the germline V gene (reference sequence). CDR3 residues: CSFRKGAGANVLTF. CDR3 nucleotides: TGCAGTTTTAGGAAGGGGGCTGGGGCCAACGTCCTGACTTTC.

This clonotype was found many times. V usage is TRBV5-6 and J usage is TRBJ2-1; D may correspond to TRBD1 or TRBD2 (5 bases each). Germline V CDR1 and CDR2: SGHDT, YYEEEE. Deletions cut 2 bases from V and 5 bases from J, with 14 bases between. The CDR3 has 15 amino acids. The DNA of the CDR3 is TGTGCCAGCAGCTTAACGTGGGGGTTGGACAATGAGCAGTTCTTC. Translating gives CASSLTWGLDNEQFF.

By share, this clonotype ranks as medium-sized. The rearrangement joins TRBV20-1 to TRBJ2-5; unclear D gene. Per germline, CDR1 DFQATT and CDR2 SNEGSKA (reference sequence). Trimming removed 0 bases at V and 10 bases at J, with 15 bases between. The CDR3 has 13 residues. The CDR3 DNA reads TGCAGTGCTAGAGACAGAGTTAATACCAACCAGTACTTC. Translated: CSARDRVNTNQYF.

Ten or more counts support this clonotype. The rearrangement links TRBV7-3 to TRBJ1-1; D is possibly TRBD1 (5 bases). V lost 5 bases, J lost 10 bases, and 23 bases lay in between. Per the germline V gene, CDR1 is SGHTA and CDR2 is FQGTGA. The CDR3 has 15 residues. CDR3 sequence reads: CASSPTFGTPGVAFF. The CDR3, as DNA: TGTGCCAGCAGCCCCACCTTCGGGACCCCTGGGGTAGCTTTCTTT.

The chain combines TRBV7-3 with TRBJ1-5; no definite D call. Germline CDR1 and CDR2: SGHTA and FQGTGA. Trimming removed 0 bases at V and 0 bases at J, with 9 bases between. The CDR3 sequence is 16 residues long. The CDR3 region is CASSLTERNSNQPQHF. The CDR3 DNA reads TGTGCCAGCAGCTTAACGGAACGCAATAGCAATCAGCCCCAGCATTTT.

This clonotype was counted many times. The genes are TRBV7-2 and TRBJ2-7; 11 bases map to TRBD2. Germline CDR1 reads SGHTA; CDR2 reads FQGNSA. V lost 8 bases, J lost 0 bases, and 6 bases stayed unmatched. The CDR3 loop spans 15 amino acids. The CDR3 DNA sequence: TGTGCCAGCTTATCCGGGACTAGCGGCTCCTACGAGCAGTACTTC. As protein: CASLSGTSGSYEQYF. The full variable domain, with the rest looked up from reference TRBV7-2 and TRBJ2-7, is GAGVSQSPSNKVTEKGKDVELRCDPISGHTALYWYRQSLGQGLEFLIYFQGNSAPDKSGLPSDRFSAERTGGSVSTLTIQRTQQEDSAVYLCASLSGTSGSYEQYFGPGTRLTVT.

This rearrangement joins TRBV12-3 or TRBV12-4 to TRBJ1-6; D is undetermined. CDR3 length equals 13 residues. Trimming took off 3 bases at V and 10 bases at J, with 10 bases between the two ends. The CDR3, as DNA: TGTGCCAGCAGTTTCTCGACAACCTCACCCCTCCACTTT. This sequence encodes CASSFSTTSPLHF.

This clonotype was seen ten or more times. The J gene is TRBJ2-1, the V gene TRBV2; 8 bases are a match to TRBD2. The V gene end was trimmed by 5 bases and the J gene end by 8 bases; junction bases not matched to a gene: 8. The CDR3 is 14 amino acids. Germline V CDR1 and CDR2: SNHLY, FYNNEI. The DNA of the CDR3 is TGTGCCAGCAGTTTAGCGGGACCACGAGATGAGCAGTTCTTC. This encodes CASSLAGPRDEQFF.

This clonotype has just a few counts. V is TRBV3-1 and J is TRBJ1-2, with D possibly matching TRBD1 (5 bases). Looked up from germline, CDR1 is LGHDT and CDR2 is YNNKEL (reference sequence). Trimming shortened V by 0 bases and J by 5 bases, and 13 bases separated the two germline ends. This CDR3 is built from 15 residues. In nucleotides, the CDR3 is TGTGCCAGCAGCCAAGATGCAGGGAGTGGTTATGGCTACACCTTC. This sequence encodes CASSQDAGSGYGYTF. Full variable domain (remainder filled in from reference TRBV3-1 and TRBJ1-2): DTAVSQTPKYLVTQMGNDKSIKCEQNLGHDTMYWYKQDSKKFLKIMFSYNNKELIINETVPNRFSPKSPDKAHLNLHINSLELGDSAVYFCASSQDAGSGYGYTFGSGTRLTVV.

This clonotype occurred many times. The rearrangement links TRBV27 to TRBJ1-1; 8 nucleotides match TRBD1. Per the germline V gene, CDR1 is MNHEY and CDR2 is SMNVEV (reference sequence). The J segment lost 1 base and the V segment lost 6 bases, leaving 4 bases of the junction unmatched. The CDR3 covers 14 residues. Here the CDR3 DNA reads TGTGCCAGCAGGGGGGACAGGCCGAACACTGAAGCTTTCTTT. Protein: CASRGDRPNTEAFF.

This chain links TRBV19 with TRBJ2-3; D perhaps matches TRBD1 (5 bases). This CDR3 has 16 residues. From germline, CDR1 is LNHDA and CDR2 SQIVND (reference sequence). Trimming cost V 6 bases and J 0 bases, with 16 bases left between them. The CDR3 DNA is TGTGCCAGTAGCAGACCCCAGGGATCTAGCACAGATACGCAGTATTTT. Protein: CASSRPQGSSTDTQYF.

This clonotype was counted many times. The chain links TRBV3-2 to TRBJ2-7; the DNA was not compared with TRBD2, the D call given in the table. TRBV3-2 is labeled a pseudogene. This CDR3 region has 14 residues. The CDR3 nucleotides are TGTGCCAGAGGAGGGACTAGCGGGCTCTACGAGCAGTACTTC. It specifies CARGGTSGLYEQYF.

This clonotype was observed at least ten times. The chain links TRBV7-2 to TRBJ2-3; D gene uncertain. In germline, CDR1 is SGHTA, CDR2 FQGNSA. V gave up 5 bases and J gave up 7 bases, with 13 bases separating them. The CDR3 runs to 13 residues. This CDR3 reads CASSPAPPYTQYF. The DNA for the CDR3 is TGTGCCAGCAGCCCGGCTCCGCCCTATACGCAGTATTTT.

This clonotype was observed at least ten times. The gene calls are TRBV7-9 and TRBJ2-5; weak D call: TRBD1 (5 bases). Deletions cut 5 bases from V and 9 bases from J, with 22 bases between. The CDR3 contains 15 residues. CDR1 SEHNR and CDR2 FQNEAQ come from the germline V gene (reference sequence). For the CDR3, the DNA is TGTGCCAGCAGCAGCTCCACAGGTGATTGGTTGGCCCAGTACTTC. Protein product: CASSSSTGDWLAQYF.

This clonotype has at least ten counts. The chain links TRBV7-9 to TRBJ1-5, with no clear D. The CDR3 sequence is 12 residues long. Trimming cost V 5 bases and J 4 bases, with 6 bases left between them. Germline-derived CDR1 and CDR2 are SEHNR and FQNEAQ (reference sequence). CDR3 sequence: CASSPENQPQHF. The CDR3 DNA is TGTGCCAGCAGCCCAGAAAATCAGCCCCAGCATTTT.

This clonotype was observed many times. The V and J genes are TRBV24-1 and TRBJ2-3, with 9 nucleotides matching TRBD1. CDR3 length: 14 amino acids. In germline, CDR1 is KGHDR, CDR2 SFDVKD. The V and J ends lost 9 bases and 2 bases, in that order; junction bases with no gene match: 5. The DNA for the CDR3 is TGTGCCACCGCCCGGACAGGGGACACAGATACGCAGTATTTT. Its translation: CATARTGDTDTQYF.

In this sample, this clonotype turned up many times. The chain combines TRBV24-1 with TRBJ2-7; TRBD1 is a possible D gene (6 bases). This CDR3 is built from 13 residues. From germline, CDR1 is KGHDR and CDR2 SFDVKD. V gave up 7 bases and J gave up 2 bases, with 11 bases separating them. CDR3 sequence reads: CATRRTAAYEQYV. CDR3 DNA sequence: TGTGCCACCAGGCGGACAGCCGCCTACGAGCAGTACGTC.

This clonotype has ten or more counts. The chain couples TRBV6-2 or TRBV6-3 to TRBJ1-1, with 7 bases identical to TRBD1. With V trimmed by 1 base and J by 4 bases, 6 bases remained unmatched. This CDR3 comprises 15 residues. Germline values: CDR1 MNHEY, CDR2 SVGEGT. The CDR3 DNA reads TGTGCCAGCAGTTACTACAGGACAGGAGGCACTGAAGCTTTCTTT. Encoded protein: CASSYYRTGGTEAFF.

In its sample, this clonotype was seen many times. The chain is built from TRBV4-3 and TRBJ1-6; D gene uncertain. CDR1 and CDR2 (germline): LGHNA, YSLEER. The CDR3 contains 16 residues. The V and J ends lost 3 bases and 9 bases respectively, with 18 bases between them. The CDR3 protein is CASSQSLRGSGSPLHF. The CDR3 region has the DNA TGCGCCAGCAGCCAGAGCTTAAGAGGTTCGGGTTCACCCCTCCACTTT.

In its sample, this clonotype was seen once. V usage is TRBV7-9 and J usage is TRBJ2-1; 14 positions agree with TRBD2. The CDR3 covers 17 residues. The germline CDR1 and CDR2 sequences are SEHNR and FQNEAQ (reference sequence). The V segment lost 5 bases and the J segment 4 bases; nucleotides outside the gene matches: 7. CDR3 residues: CASSPLGLAGGYNEQFF. The CDR3 DNA reads as TGTGCCAGCAGCCCCTTAGGACTAGCGGGGGGTTACAATGAGCAGTTCTTC.